There are a few counts of the clone carrying this T cell receptor beta chain. The antigen is not known. Germline V gene lookup returns CDR1 MNHNS and CDR2 SASEGT. The CDR3 sequence is 13 residues long. The junction had 2 bases not matched to a gene; V was cut back by 0 bases and J by 10 bases. These data are taken from a study of cytomegalovirus exposure and HLA in healthy donors. PCR primers comprised 60 Vbeta and 13 Jbeta primers. Sequencing was performed with immunoSEQ multiplex PCR; in TCRdb, only in-frame clones are kept and a portion is missing. The repertoire holds under 150,000 clones, 70% to 85% seen once, with 1.8% in the top ten. The study's findings and limits: Accurate prediction of most subjects' HLA-A and HLA-B alleles from TCR beta sequences was reported.

The clonotype was recovered from a man aged 18 to 35 in good health and CMV-seronegative. The chain recombines TRBV6-1 with TRBJ1-1, with TRBD1 identical over 10 bases. Material for sequencing was PBMCs. CDR3 loop: CASSEARTGGAFF. DNA of the CDR3: TGTGCCAGCAGTGAAGCGCGGACAGGGGGAGCTTTCTTT.